Presented here are 18 T cell receptor beta chains from one specimen sequenced in a study of blood T cell repertoires in COVID-19. Using immunoSEQ multiplex PCR, the repertoire was profiled, and TCRdb retains in-frame clones only, with some absent. The sample lists about 420,000 clones; 70% to 90% were seen once. The specimen sequenced was peripheral blood. The receptors were sampled from a man aged 18 to 29 with COVID-19, enrolled during active disease.

The chain joins TRBV5-4 to TRBJ2-2; tentative D call: TRBD1 (6 bases). CDR3 length: 15 amino acids. Germline V gives CDR1 SGHNT, CDR2 YYREEE (reference sequence). V shed 4 bases and J shed 1 base, with 11 bases lying between them. The CDR3 DNA reads TGTGCCAGCAGCAACAGGGATTTGAACACCGGGGAGCTGTTTTTT. Residues: CASSNRDLNTGELFF.

This chain uses TRBV29-1 with TRBJ2-5, with 7 bases identical to TRBD2. The ends lost 7 bases at V and 1 base at J; junction bases unmatched: 12. The CDR3 contains 15 residues. Per germline, CDR1 SQVTM and CDR2 ANQGSEA. CDR3 amino acids: CSGLRGSGVQETQYF. CDR3 bases: TGCAGCGGCCTTCGGGGGAGCGGGGTCCAAGAGACCCAGTACTTC.

The rearrangement joins TRBV7-2 to TRBJ2-5; 10 positions match TRBD2. Trimming cost V 6 bases and J 4 bases; bases outside gene matches: 11. The CDR3 loop spans 16 amino acids. Germline-derived CDR1 and CDR2 are SGHTA and FQGNSA. The CDR3 DNA follows: TGTGCCAGCAGTGTAACGCTAGCGGGAGTCGGAGAGACCCAGTACTTC. Translating it yields CASSVTLAGVGETQYF.

The chain combines TRBV7-9 with TRBJ2-7; 16 bases match TRBD2. J was trimmed by 6 bases and V by 5 bases; bases with no gene match: 10. This CDR3 is built from 17 residues. Per the germline V gene, CDR1 is SEHNR and CDR2 is FQNEAQ (reference sequence). The CDR3 DNA sequence: TGTGCCAGCAGCAACTGGGGACTAGCGGGAGGGCCGGGCGAGCAGTACTTC. This encodes CASSNWGLAGGPGEQYF.

This chain connects TRBV6-1 to TRBJ2-7; 7 nucleotides line up with TRBD2. The CDR3 contains 17 residues. In germline, CDR1 is MNHNS, CDR2 SASEGT. V lost 2 bases to trimming and J lost 0 bases; unmatched junction nucleotides: 10. This CDR3 reads CASSEYFSGSSSYEQYF. The CDR3 bases are TGTGCCAGCAGTGAATATTTTAGCGGGTCTAGCTCCTACGAGCAGTACTTC.

This sequence joins TRBV2 and TRBJ2-7; 7 bases are shared with TRBD1. The CDR3 covers 14 residues. Germline assignment: CDR1 SNHLY and CDR2 FYNNEI. V lost 6 bases to trimming and J lost 3 bases; unmatched junction nucleotides: 8. CDR3 residues: CASSLDRELYEQYF. The CDR3 DNA reads as TGTGCCAGCAGCCTAGACAGGGAACTCTACGAGCAGTACTTC.

The chain couples TRBV29-1 to TRBJ1-2; no firm D call. The V end was cut by 6 bases, the J end by 2 bases, with 28 bases between. The V gene's germline CDR1 is SQVTM and CDR2 ANQGSEA. The CDR3 spans 18 residues. CDR3 protein: CSVRSRGVFGGENYGYTF. CDR3 DNA sequence: TGCAGCGTACGGAGTCGGGGTGTGTTCGGTGGGGAGAACTATGGCTACACCTTC.

This clone occurred once. V and J are TRBV5-8 and TRBJ1-1, with a possible D match to TRBD1 (5 bases). Germline-derived CDR1 and CDR2 are SGHTS and YDEGEE. V shed 0 bases and J shed 0 bases, with 6 bases lying between them. This CDR3 spans 14 amino acids. DNA of the CDR3: TGTGCCAGCAGCTTGGGACAGATGAACACTGAAGCTTTCTTT. This gives the protein CASSLGQMNTEAFF. The whole variable domain, filled in from reference TRBV5-8 and TRBJ1-1, reads EAGVTQSPTHLIKTRGQQATLRCSPISGHTSVYWYQQALGLGLQFLLWYDEGEERNRGNFPPRFSGRQFPNYSSELNVNALELEDSALYLCASSLGQMNTEAFFGQGTRLTVV.

The chain combines TRBV9 with TRBJ1-2; tentatively, D is TRBD1 (6 bases). Trimming removed 4 bases from V and 8 bases from J, with 21 bases in between. Germline V gene sequence: CDR1 SGDLS, CDR2 YYNGEE. The CDR3 runs 15 residues. In nucleotides, the CDR3 is TGTGCCAGCAGCTCGAGGGGGACCGGGGGGTCGGGCTACACCTTC. Translated, it gives CASSSRGTGGSGYTF. Together with reference TRBV9 and TRBJ1-2, the CDR3 gives the full variable domain: DSGVTQTPKHLITATGQRVTLRCSPRSGDLSVYWYQQSLDQGLQFLIQYYNGEERAKGNILERFSAQQFPDLHSELNLSSLELGDSALYFCASSSRGTGGSGYTFGSGTRLTVV.

This clone has more than one count but fewer than ten. The chain combines TRBV6-5 with TRBJ1-3; D perhaps matches TRBD1 (5 bases). Between the trimmed V and J ends, which lost 6 bases and 9 bases, there was a span of 12 bases. CDR3 length equals 12 residues. Per the germline V gene, CDR1 is MNHEY and CDR2 is SVGAGI. In DNA, the CDR3 is TGTGCCAGCAGGACTCAGGGTGGCACCATATATTTT. Translation gives CASRTQGGTIYF.

The gene calls are TRBV19 and TRBJ2-3; D perhaps matches TRBD2 (6 bases). Germline lookup yields CDR1 LNHDA and CDR2 SQIVND (reference sequence). CDR3 length equals 13 residues. Trimming left V 5 bases short and J 7 bases short, with 13 bases between. The CDR3 spells CASSLGTAYTQYF. CDR3 sequence (DNA): TGTGCCAGTAGTCTAGGGACTGCTTATACGCAGTATTTT.

This clone was seen once. The chain employs TRBV7-9 and TRBJ2-3; D ambiguous. The CDR3 is 16 residues long. From germline, CDR1 is SEHNR and CDR2 FQNEAQ (reference sequence). The V gene lost 1 base and the J gene lost 4 bases, with 15 bases spanning the gap. CDR3 amino acids: CASSLVVGYLADTQYF. In DNA form, the CDR3 reads TGTGCCAGCAGCTTAGTCGTCGGGTATCTGGCAGATACGCAGTATTTT.

V and J are TRBV14 and TRBJ2-7; D not resolved. This CDR3 spans 12 amino acids. In germline, CDR1 is SGHDN, CDR2 FVKESK. V was pared by 3 bases and J by 2 bases, with 5 bases between. CDR3 bases: TGTGCCAGCAGCCACTATACCTACGAGCAGTACTTC. Translated, it gives CASSHYTYEQYF.

The sample holds a few counts of this clone. The J gene is TRBJ1-2, the V gene TRBV19, with 7 bases that match TRBD1. Germline-derived CDR1 and CDR2 are LNHDA and SQIVND (reference sequence). The CDR3 is 14 amino acids. V shed 6 bases, J shed 4 bases, and the junction held 8 bases outside the gene matches. CDR3 amino acids: CASSGTVGGYGYTF. CDR3 DNA sequence: TGTGCCAGTAGCGGGACAGTTGGGGGCTATGGCTACACCTTC.

The gene calls are TRBV21-1 and TRBJ1-2; no DNA check was done on the table's D call, TRBD1. TRBV21-1 is given as a pseudogene. This CDR3 has 13 amino acids. The CDR3 loop reads CASSKEGYYGYTF. The CDR3 DNA reads TGTGCCAGCAGCAAAGAGGGGTACTATGGCTACACCTTC.

J is TRBJ2-1 and V is TRBV7-9, with 8 bases aligning to TRBD2. V lost 4 bases, J lost 0 bases, and 5 bases stayed unmatched. The CDR3 extends over 16 amino acids. CDR1 is SEHNR and CDR2 is FQNEAQ in the germline V gene (reference sequence). CDR3 DNA: TGTGCCAGCAGCTGGGCCGGGACTAGCTCCTACAATGAGCAGTTCTTC. As protein: CASSWAGTSSYNEQFF. Full variable domain (rest looked up from reference TRBV7-9 and TRBJ2-1): DTGVSQNPRHKITKRGQNVTFRCDPISEHNRLYWYRQTLGQGPEFLTYFQNEAQLEKSRLLSDRFSAERPKGSFSTLEIQRTEQGDSAMYLCASSWAGTSSYNEQFFGPGTRLTVL.

This chain joins TRBV2 and TRBJ2-1; maybe TRBD1 (6 bases). CDR1 is SNHLY, CDR2 FYNNEI, per germline. Between the trimmed V and J ends, which lost 6 bases and 6 bases, there was a span of 9 bases. The CDR3 sequence is 12 residues long. CDR3 bases: TGTGCCAGCAGAACAGGGATCAATGAGCAGTTCTTC. Its translation is CASRTGINEQFF.

CDR3 bases: TGTGCCACCAGTGATTTGTCTAGCGGGATTACGAACACCGGGGAGCTGTTTTTT. This translates into CATSDLSSGITNTGELFF. This chain links TRBV24-1 with TRBJ2-2; 9 bases map to TRBD2. This CDR3 is 18 amino acids long. Germline V gene lookup returns CDR1 KGHDR and CDR2 SFDVKD. V shed 0 bases and J 0 bases; nucleotides not matched to a gene: 4.